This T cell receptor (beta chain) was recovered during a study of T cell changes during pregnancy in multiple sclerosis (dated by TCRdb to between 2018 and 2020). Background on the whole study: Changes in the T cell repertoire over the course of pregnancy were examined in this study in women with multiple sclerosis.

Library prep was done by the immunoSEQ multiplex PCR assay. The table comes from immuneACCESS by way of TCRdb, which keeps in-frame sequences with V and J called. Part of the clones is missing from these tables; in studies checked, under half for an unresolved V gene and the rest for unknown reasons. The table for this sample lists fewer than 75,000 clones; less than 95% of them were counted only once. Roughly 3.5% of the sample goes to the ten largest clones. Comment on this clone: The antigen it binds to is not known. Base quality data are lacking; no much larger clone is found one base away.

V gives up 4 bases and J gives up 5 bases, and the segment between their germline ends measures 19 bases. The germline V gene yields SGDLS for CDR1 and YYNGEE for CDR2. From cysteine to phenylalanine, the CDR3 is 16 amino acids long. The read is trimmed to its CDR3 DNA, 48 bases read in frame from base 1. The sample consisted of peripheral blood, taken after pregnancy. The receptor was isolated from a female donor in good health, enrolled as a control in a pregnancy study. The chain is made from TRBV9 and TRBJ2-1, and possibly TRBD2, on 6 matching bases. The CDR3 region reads CASSPRGLATDNEQFF. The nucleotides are TGTGCCAGCAGCCCCCGGGGACTCGCGACTGACAATGAGCAGTTCTTC.